Following are 11 T cell receptor beta chains from one sample sequenced in a study of blood T cell repertoires in COVID-19. Some clones are missing from TCRdb's copy, which holds only in-frame ones; the method was immunoSEQ multiplex PCR. The table includes around 140,000 clones, 77% detected once. Sequenced material: peripheral blood. The receptors were gathered from a woman aged 45-65 years with active or convalescent COVID-19.

The chain joins TRBV3-1 (or the pseudogene TRBV3-2) to TRBJ1-3; D not resolved. V lost 3 bases to trimming and J lost 2 bases, with 8 bases between them. CDR1 and CDR2 from the germline V gene are LGHDT and YNNKEL (reference sequence). The CDR3 extends over 14 amino acids. The CDR3 sequence: CASSQGSTGNTIYF. The CDR3 DNA reads as TGTGCCAGCAGCCAGGGGAGCACTGGAAACACCATATATTTT.

This chain joins TRBV13 and TRBJ2-2, with 12 bases lining up with TRBD1. In germline, CDR1 is PRHDT, CDR2 FYEKMQ (reference sequence). V shed 5 bases and J 8 bases; nucleotides not matched to a gene: 9. The CDR3 covers 16 residues. In DNA, the CDR3 is TGTGCCAGCAGCCAACCGGGACAGGGGGCGCAAGGGGAGCTGTTTTTT. This translates into CASSQPGQGAQGELFF.

This chain uses TRBV2 with TRBJ2-1; TRBD1 matches at 10 bases. The CDR3 is made up of 14 amino acids. Germline V lookup: CDR1 SNHLY, CDR2 FYNNEI. Germline trimming cut 2 bases from V and 8 bases from J; bases unmatched to any gene: 3. Here the CDR3 DNA reads TGTGCCAGCAGTGAATGGGACAGGGGCGATGAGCAGTTCTTC. Its translation: CASSEWDRGDEQFF.

V is TRBV30 and J is TRBJ2-1, with D unresolved. V lost 1 base to trimming and J lost 4 bases, with 5 bases between them. Germline assignment: CDR1 GTSNPN and CDR2 SVGIG (reference sequence). The CDR3 is 12 residues long. CDR3 loop: CAWSASYNEQFF. CDR3 DNA sequence: TGTGCCTGGAGTGCGAGTTACAATGAGCAGTTCTTC. The whole variable domain, filled in from reference TRBV30 and TRBJ2-1, reads SQTIHQWPATLVQPVGSPLSLECTVEGTSNPNLYWYRQAAGRGLQLLFYSVGIGQISSEVPQNLSASRPQDRQFILSSKKLLLSDSGFYLCAWSASYNEQFFGPGTRLTVL.

The chain combines TRBV7-2 with TRBJ1-5; D remains unclear. Germline V gene lookup returns CDR1 SGHTA and CDR2 FQGNSA. The germline V and J ends were trimmed by 7 bases and 7 bases, with 14 bases remaining between them. The length of the CDR3 is 13 residues. The chain's CDR3 is CASNADERQPQHF. The DNA for the CDR3 is TGTGCCAGCAACGCTGATGAGCGACAGCCCCAGCATTTT. Based on the CDR3 plus reference TRBV7-2 and TRBJ1-5, the full variable domain is GAGVSQSPSNKVTEKGKDVELRCDPISGHTALYWYRQSLGQGLEFLIYFQGNSAPDKSGLPSDRFSAERTGGSVSTLTIQRTQQEDSAVYLCASNADERQPQHFGDGTRLSIL.

The chain combines TRBV12-3 or TRBV12-4 with TRBJ1-4; the D is unclear. Trimming removed 3 bases from V and 8 bases from J, with 10 bases in between. This CDR3 is built from 13 residues. CDR3 in amino acids: CASSFGHPEKLFF. The CDR3 nucleotides are TGTGCCAGCAGTTTTGGCCACCCCGAAAAACTGTTTTTT.

The chain carries TRBV10-3 and TRBJ1-1; D is perhaps TRBD1 (6 bases). V dropped 8 bases and J dropped 5 bases, with 12 bases sitting between them. The CDR3 has 12 residues. Germline V lookup: CDR1 ENHRY, CDR2 SYGVKD. DNA for the CDR3: TGTGCCATCCGGGAGGGGGAGACTGAAGCTTTCTTT. Protein: CAIREGETEAFF.

This chain links TRBV5-1 with TRBJ1-2, with a tentative D call TRBD1 (6 bases). CDR3 length equals 15 residues. Germline CDR1 SGHRS, CDR2 YFSETQ. The V end lost 0 bases, the J end lost 4 bases, and 13 bases lay between the germline ends. CDR3 sequence (DNA): TGCGCCAGCAGCTTGGCGGGGGGCGAGAGCTATGGCTACACCTTC. Its protein product is CASSLAGGESYGYTF.

The J gene is TRBJ1-6, the V gene TRBV18, with TRBD1 matching over 8 bases. This CDR3 has 15 residues. In germline, CDR1 is KGHSH, CDR2 LQKENI. After removal of 4 bases from V and 5 bases from J, the junction contained 4 bases not matched to a gene. DNA for the CDR3: TGTGCCAGCTCACTACGGACAGGGAATAATTCACCCCTCCACTTT. Translating it yields CASSLRTGNNSPLHF.

This sequence joins TRBV5-1 and TRBJ1-1, with no clear D. Germline-derived CDR1 and CDR2 are SGHRS and YFSETQ. Trimming took 0 bases from V and 2 from J, leaving 11 bases between them. CDR3 length: 15 amino acids. In nucleotides, the CDR3 is TGCGCCAGCAGCTTGGGCAATGTGGGCAACACTGAAGCTTTCTTT. Translated: CASSLGNVGNTEAFF.

The rearrangement joins TRBV11-2 to TRBJ2-5; possible D gene TRBD2, 6 bases. The length of the CDR3 is 11 residues. The germline V gene encodes CDR1 SGHAT and CDR2 FQNNGV. Between the trimmed V and J ends, which lost 4 bases and 9 bases, there was a span of 9 bases. CDR3 loop: CASSWGEAQYF. CDR3 coding DNA: TGTGCCAGCAGCTGGGGGGAGGCCCAGTACTTC.